These 12 T cell receptor beta chains originate from one sample sequenced in a study of T-cell memory formation after mild COVID-19. A single record per CDR3 protein comes from TCRdb applying MiXCR to the 5' RACE reads. Among under 450,000 distinct CDR3 sequences listed, more than 20% were seen once. The source material was PBMCs or a T cell subset sorted from them (not recorded which). These receptor sequences come from an adult woman who had mild COVID-19 (a few samples of this study predate the infection). Cell type and time point are not known.

V and J are TRBV3-1 and TRBJ1-1, with TRBD1 identical over 9 bases. Germline loops: CDR1 LGHDT, CDR2 YNNKEL (reference sequence). Trimming cost V 1 base and J 5 bases; bases outside gene matches: 5. This CDR3 region has 15 residues. For the CDR3, the DNA is TGTGCCAGCAGCCAAGCCACAGGGGGCAGGACTGAAGCTTTCTTT. Its protein is CASSQATGGRTEAFF.

This clonotype has more than one count but fewer than ten. The genes are TRBV29-1 and TRBJ2-3, with TRBD2 matching 9 bases. The CDR3 covers 13 residues. V lost 4 bases, J lost 4 bases, and 3 bases stayed unmatched. CDR1 is SQVTM and CDR2 is ANQGSEA in the germline V gene. The chain's CDR3 is CSVVSGSSDTQYF. The DNA for the CDR3 is TGCAGCGTTGTTAGCGGGAGCTCAGATACGCAGTATTTT.

This clonotype has a handful of counts. The gene calls are TRBV20-1 and TRBJ2-7, with 10 bases matching TRBD2. Germline CDR1 and CDR2: DFQATT and SNEGSKA (reference sequence). Trimming cost V 6 bases and J 3 bases; bases outside gene matches: 8. The CDR3 covers 14 residues. The CDR3: CSAAQSGRVYEQYF. The CDR3 DNA reads TGCAGTGCCGCCCAGAGCGGGAGGGTCTACGAGCAGTACTTC.

This clonotype was counted a few times. The chain uses TRBV9 and TRBJ2-7; 8 bases fit TRBD2. CDR1 is SGDLS and CDR2 is YYNGEE in the germline V gene. Trimming cost V 3 bases and J 3 bases; bases outside gene matches: 5. The CDR3 is 14 amino acids. For the CDR3, the DNA is TGTGCCAGCAGCGCCAGCGGGGGCCGCTACGAGCAGTACTTC. It yields the protein CASSASGGRYEQYF.

The J gene is TRBJ1-1, the V gene TRBV15, with D unresolved. This CDR3 is built from 15 residues. Germline V gene data show CDR1 as LNHNV and CDR2 as YYDKDF (reference sequence). Trimming stripped 0 bases from V and 4 bases from J, with 12 bases between. Here the CDR3 reads CATSREDVLSTEAFF. The CDR3 DNA follows: TGTGCCACCAGCAGAGAGGACGTCTTGAGCACTGAAGCTTTCTTT. Combining the CDR3 with reference TRBV15 and TRBJ1-1 gives the whole variable domain DAMVIQNPRYQVTQFGKPVTLSCSQTLNHNVMYWYQQKSSQAPKLLFHYYDKDFNNEADTPDNFQSRRPNTSFCFLDIRSPGLGDTAMYLCATSREDVLSTEAFFGQGTRLTVV.

The chain recombines TRBV5-1 with TRBJ2-7; 10 bases line up with TRBD1. This CDR3 has 15 residues. Losses at the gene ends were 4 bases for V and 5 bases for J; bases not matched to a gene: 9. Germline CDR1 is SGHRS and CDR2 is YFSETQ. The CDR3 loop is CASSQWTGGLDEQYF. The DNA for the CDR3 is TGCGCCAGCAGCCAGTGGACAGGGGGTTTAGACGAGCAGTACTTC.

The V gene is TRBV6-5, the J gene TRBJ1-5; no clear D gene. Trimming stripped 6 bases from V and 3 bases from J, with 12 bases between. Germline CDR1 is MNHEY and CDR2 is SVGAGI. The CDR3 consists of 14 residues. Written as DNA, the CDR3 is TGTGCCAGCAGCCGTAGAGGTGACAATCAGCCCCAGCATTTT. Its protein is CASSRRGDNQPQHF.

In this sample, this clonotype turned up a few times. The rearrangement uses TRBV5-1 and TRBJ1-1; TRBD1 matches at 7 bases. The CDR3 covers 14 residues. V shed 4 bases and J 6 bases; nucleotides not matched to a gene: 9. CDR1 is SGHRS and CDR2 is YFSETQ in the germline V gene. The CDR3 coding sequence is TGCGCCAGCAGCACCAGACAGGGTTCGCCTGAAGCTTTCTTT. It is translated as CASSTRQGSPEAFF.

The sample holds a few counts of this clonotype. The gene calls are TRBV20-1 and TRBJ2-1; no definite D call. The CDR3 runs 15 residues. The germline CDR1 and CDR2 sequences are DFQATT and SNEGSKA (reference sequence). V was trimmed by 1 base and J by 4 bases, leaving 14 bases between them. CDR3 sequence: CSARGLAELYNEQFF. In DNA, the CDR3 is TGCAGTGCTAGAGGATTGGCAGAGCTATACAATGAGCAGTTCTTC.

Many counts were recorded for this clonotype. The chain links TRBV24-1 to TRBJ2-6; D possibly uses TRBD1 or TRBD2 (5 bases each). This CDR3 is 15 amino acids long. Trimming removed 0 bases at V and 8 bases at J, with 10 bases between. Germline lookup yields CDR1 KGHDR and CDR2 SFDVKD. DNA for the CDR3: TGTGCCACCAGTGATTTGCAAGAGGGGACCAACGTCCTGACTTTC. Translated, it gives CATSDLQEGTNVLTF.

The chain uses TRBV6-2 or TRBV6-3 and TRBJ1-1, with TRBD1 matching over 7 bases. The V and J ends lost 6 bases and 5 bases, in that order; junction bases with no gene match: 6. Germline V gene lookup returns CDR1 MNHEY and CDR2 SVGEGT. The CDR3 has 13 amino acids. CDR3 DNA sequence: TGTGCCAGCAGCAAGGGGGCGTGGACTGAAGCTTTCTTT. This sequence encodes CASSKGAWTEAFF.

The chain couples TRBV29-1 to TRBJ2-1, with 8 nucleotides matching TRBD1. The CDR3 is made up of 14 amino acids. Looked up from germline, CDR1 is SQVTM and CDR2 is ANQGSEA. Trimming cost V 6 bases and J 6 bases; bases outside gene matches: 10. The CDR3 DNA follows: TGCAGCGTAGACAGGGGTGCTGTAGGCAATGAGCAGTTCTTC. It codes for CSVDRGAVGNEQFF.